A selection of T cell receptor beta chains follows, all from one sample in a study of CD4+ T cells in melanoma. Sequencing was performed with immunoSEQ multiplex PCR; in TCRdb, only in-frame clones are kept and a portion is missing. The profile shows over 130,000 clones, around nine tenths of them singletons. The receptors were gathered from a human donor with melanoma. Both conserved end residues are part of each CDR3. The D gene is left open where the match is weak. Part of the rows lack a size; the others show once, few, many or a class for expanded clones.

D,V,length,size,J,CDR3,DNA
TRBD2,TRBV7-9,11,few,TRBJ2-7,CASTGGGEQYF,TGTGCCAGCACGGGGGGGGGAGAGCAGTACTTC
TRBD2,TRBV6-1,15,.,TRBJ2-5,CASKLAGGPGETQYF,TGTGCCAGCAAACTAGCGGGGGGGCCAGGGGAGACCCAGTACTTC
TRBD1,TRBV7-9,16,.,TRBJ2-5,CASSFRDSPLPGTQYF,TGTGCCAGCAGCTTCCGGGACAGTCCGCTCCCTGGGACCCAGTACTTC
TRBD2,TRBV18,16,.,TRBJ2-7,CASSPTSVAGAFEQYF,TGTGCCAGCTCACCGACCTCGGTAGCGGGGGCGTTTGAGCAGTACTTC
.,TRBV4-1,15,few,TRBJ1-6,CASPQRERSNSPLHF,TGCGCCAGCCCCCAGAGGGAACGGTCCAATTCACCCCTCCACTTT
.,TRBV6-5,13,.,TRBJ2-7,CASSYSTRGEQYF,TGTGCCAGCAGTTACTCGACACGGGGCGAGCAGTACTTC
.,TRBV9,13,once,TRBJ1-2,CASSSRGLNGYTF,TGTGCCAGCAGCTCTCGGGGTTTGAATGGCTACACCTTC
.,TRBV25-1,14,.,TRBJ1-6,CASSTQGSGSPLHF,TGTGCCAGCAGTACCCAGGGGAGCGGTTCACCCCTCCACTTT
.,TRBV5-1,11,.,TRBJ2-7,CAGWAVYEQYF,TGCGCCGGGTGGGCCGTCTACGAGCAGTACTTC
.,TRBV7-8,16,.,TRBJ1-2,CASSLETAVKAYGYTF,TGTGCCAGCAGCTTAGAAACGGCCGTCAAGGCCTATGGCTACACCTTC
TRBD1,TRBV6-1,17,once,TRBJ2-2,CASSEISGTGGTGELFF,TGTGCCAGCAGTGAAATAAGCGGGACAGGGGGAACCGGGGAGCTGTTTTTT
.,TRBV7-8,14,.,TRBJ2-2,CATLAEAYTGELFF,TGTGCCACCCTCGCCGAGGCCTACACCGGGGAGCTGTTTTTT
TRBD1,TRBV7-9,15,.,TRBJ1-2,CASSLAQGAKDGYTF,TGTGCCAGCAGCTTAGCCCAGGGGGCGAAGGATGGCTACACCTTC
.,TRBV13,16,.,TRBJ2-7,CASSPGVARFSYEQYF,TGTGCCAGCAGCCCGGGAGTGGCCCGCTTCTCCTACGAGCAGTACTTC
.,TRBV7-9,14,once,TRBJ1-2,CASSGRRTSYGYTF,TGTGCCAGCAGCGGACGCAGGACCTCCTATGGCTACACCTTC
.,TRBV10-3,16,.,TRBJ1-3,CAISESAAASGNTIYF,TGTGCCATCAGTGAGTCGGCAGCGGCCTCTGGAAACACCATATATTTT
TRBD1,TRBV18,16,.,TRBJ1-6,CASSRTGTGNNSPLHF,TGTGCCAGCTCACGTACCGGGACAGGAAACAATTCACCCCTCCACTTT
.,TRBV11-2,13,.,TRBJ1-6,CASSWDTHSPLHF,TGTGCCAGCAGCTGGGACACCCATTCACCCCTCCACTTT
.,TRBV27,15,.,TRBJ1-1,CASSLSRQGTTEAFF,TGTGCCAGCAGTTTATCTAGGCAGGGCACCACTGAAGCTTTCTTT
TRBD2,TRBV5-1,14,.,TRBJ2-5,CASSFLAGEETQYF,TGCGCCAGCAGCTTCCTAGCGGGGGAAGAGACCCAGTACTTC
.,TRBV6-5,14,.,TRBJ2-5,CASTDRRTQETQYF,TGTGCCAGCACCGACCGACGTACACAAGAGACCCAGTACTTC
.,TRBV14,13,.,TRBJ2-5,CASSQWGSETQYF,TGTGCCAGCAGCCAATGGGGGTCAGAGACCCAGTACTTC
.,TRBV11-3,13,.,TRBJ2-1,CASSIGRYNEQFF,TGTGCCAGCAGCATAGGGAGGTACAATGAGCAGTTCTTC
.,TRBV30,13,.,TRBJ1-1,CASTFGWNTEAFF,TGTGCCTCCACCTTCGGTTGGAACACTGAAGCTTTCTTT
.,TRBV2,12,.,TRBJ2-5,CASQGGWETQYF,TGTGCCAGCCAAGGGGGGTGGGAGACCCAGTACTTC
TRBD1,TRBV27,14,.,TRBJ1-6,CASSLTGVGSPLHF,TGTGCCAGCAGCCTTACAGGGGTGGGGTCACCCCTCCACTTT
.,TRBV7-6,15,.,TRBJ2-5,CASSRRTTFGETQYF,TGTGCCAGCAGCAGACGGACAACCTTCGGGGAGACCCAGTACTTC
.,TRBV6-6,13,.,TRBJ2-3,CASSYGSTLTQYF,TGTGCCAGCAGTTACGGCAGCACACTGACGCAGTATTTT
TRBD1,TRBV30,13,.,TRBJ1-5,CAWSPTGREPQHF,TGTGCCTGGAGTCCGACAGGGAGGGAACCCCAGCATTTT
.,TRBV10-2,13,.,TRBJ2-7,CASSESFSLEQYF,TGCGCCAGCAGTGAGTCTTTCTCCCTCGAGCAGTACTTC
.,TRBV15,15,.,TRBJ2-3,CATSRGASSTDTQYF,TGTGCCACCAGCAGAGGGGCTTCTTCAACAGATACGCAGTATTTT
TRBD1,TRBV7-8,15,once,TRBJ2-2,CASSTRDRVAGELFF,TGTGCCAGCAGCACCCGGGACAGGGTTGCCGGGGAGCTGTTTTTT
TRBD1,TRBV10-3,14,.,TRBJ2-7,CAISEFGQGYEQYF,TGTGCCATCAGTGAGTTCGGACAGGGCTACGAGCAGTACTTC
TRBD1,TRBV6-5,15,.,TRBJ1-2,CASSYLDRVGYGYTF,TGTGCCAGCAGTTACCTGGACAGGGTGGGGTATGGCTACACCTTC
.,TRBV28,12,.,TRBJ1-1,CASRLPNTEAFF,TGTGCCAGCAGACTCCCTAACACTGAAGCTTTCTTT
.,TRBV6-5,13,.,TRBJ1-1,CASREQGYAEAFF,TGTGCCAGCAGGGAACAGGGTTACGCTGAAGCTTTCTTT
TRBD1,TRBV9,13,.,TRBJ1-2,CASSRDRNYGYTF,TGTGCCAGCAGCCGGGACAGGAACTATGGCTACACCTTC
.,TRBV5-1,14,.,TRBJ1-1,CASRRGEVNTEAFF,TGCGCCAGCAGACGGGGCGAGGTGAACACTGAAGCTTTCTTT
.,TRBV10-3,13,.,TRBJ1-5,CASDNTGNQPQHF,TGTGCCAGCGATAACACGGGCAATCAGCCCCAGCATTTT
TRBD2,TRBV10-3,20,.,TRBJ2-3,CAISGAGGRTPQFPTDTQYF,TGTGCCATCAGTGGAGCGGGGGGGAGAACTCCCCAATTCCCCACAGATACGCAGTATTTT
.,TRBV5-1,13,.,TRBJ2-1,CASSLRREGEQFF,TGCGCCAGCAGCTTGAGACGGGAAGGTGAGCAGTTCTTC
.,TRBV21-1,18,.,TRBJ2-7,CASSKALWSGTCSYEQYF,TGTGCCAGCAGCAAAGCGCTCTGGAGCGGGACATGCTCCTACGAGCAGTACTTC
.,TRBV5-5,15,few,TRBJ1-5,CASSPAWGANQPQHF,TGTGCCAGCAGCCCAGCTTGGGGGGCGAATCAGCCCCAGCATTTT
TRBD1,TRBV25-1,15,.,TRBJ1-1,CASSYAGTGFTEAFF,TGTGCCAGCAGTTACGCCGGGACAGGGTTCACTGAAGCTTTCTTT
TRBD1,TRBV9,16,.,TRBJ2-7,CASSPGLGQGLREQYF,TGTGCCAGCAGCCCTGGCTTGGGACAGGGGTTGCGCGAGCAGTACTTC
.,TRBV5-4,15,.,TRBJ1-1,CASSLNAGYYTEAFF,TGTGCCAGCAGCTTGAATGCGGGTTACTACACTGAAGCTTTCTTT
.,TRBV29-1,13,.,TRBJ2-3,CSAGLRGGDTQYF,TGCAGCGCAGGACTCAGGGGGGGCGATACGCAGTATTTT